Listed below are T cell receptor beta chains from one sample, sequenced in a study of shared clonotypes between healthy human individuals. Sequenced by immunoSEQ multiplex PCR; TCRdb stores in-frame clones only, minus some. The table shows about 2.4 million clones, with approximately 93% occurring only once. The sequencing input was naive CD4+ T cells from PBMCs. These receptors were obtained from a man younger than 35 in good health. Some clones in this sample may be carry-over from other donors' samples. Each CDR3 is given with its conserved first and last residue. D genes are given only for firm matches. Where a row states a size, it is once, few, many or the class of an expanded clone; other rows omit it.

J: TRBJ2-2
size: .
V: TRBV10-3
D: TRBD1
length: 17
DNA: TGTGCCATCAGGGAGGACAGGGGGCCTACGAACACCGGGGAGCTGTTTTTT
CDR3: CAIREDRGPTNTGELFF

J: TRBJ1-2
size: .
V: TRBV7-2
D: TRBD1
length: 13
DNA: TGTGCCAGCAGCATTAGGACAGGGGATGGCTACACCTTC
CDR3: CASSIRTGDGYTF

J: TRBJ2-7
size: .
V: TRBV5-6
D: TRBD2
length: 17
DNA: TGTGCCAGCAGTAGGGAGGCAGGGACTAGCGCCTCCTACGAGCAGTACTTC
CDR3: CASSREAGTSASYEQYF

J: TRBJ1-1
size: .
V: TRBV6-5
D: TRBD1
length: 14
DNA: TGTGCCAGCACCAACAGGGGCGAGAACACTGAAGCTTTCTTT
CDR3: CASTNRGENTEAFF

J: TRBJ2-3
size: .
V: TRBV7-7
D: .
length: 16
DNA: TGTGCCAGCAGCTTAGGCGGAGTGGCTAGCACAGATACGCAGTATTTT
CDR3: CASSLGGVASTDTQYF

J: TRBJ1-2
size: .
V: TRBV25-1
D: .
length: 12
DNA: TGTGCCAGCAGGGGAGAAAGCAAGAGCTACACCTTC
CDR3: CASRGESKSYTF

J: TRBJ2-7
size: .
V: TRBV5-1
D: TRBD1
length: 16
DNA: TGCGCCAGCAGCACCCTAGGACAGGGGGCCGTCTACGAGCAGTACTTC
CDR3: CASSTLGQGAVYEQYF

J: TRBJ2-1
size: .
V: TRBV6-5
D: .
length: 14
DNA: TGTGCCAGCAGTTCCGCGGGACTTAACAATGAGCAGTTCTTC
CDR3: CASSSAGLNNEQFF

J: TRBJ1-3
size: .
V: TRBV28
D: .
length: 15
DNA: TGTGCCAGCAGTCCGCCCAGGGGAACTGGAAACACCATATATTTT
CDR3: CASSPPRGTGNTIYF

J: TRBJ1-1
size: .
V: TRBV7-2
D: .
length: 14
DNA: TGTGCCAGCAGCGCTAATGGGGGGAACACTGAAGCTTTCTTT
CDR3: CASSANGGNTEAFF

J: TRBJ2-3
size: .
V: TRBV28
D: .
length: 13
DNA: TGTGCCAGCAGTTTATCCCCAGGGGTAGCGCAGTATTTT
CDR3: CASSLSPGVAQYF

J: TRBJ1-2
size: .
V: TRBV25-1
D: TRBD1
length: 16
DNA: TGTGCCAGCAGTGAAATGGGGACAGGGGGAAACTATGGCTACACCTTC
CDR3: CASSEMGTGGNYGYTF

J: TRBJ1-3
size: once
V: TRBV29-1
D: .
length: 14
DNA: TGCAGCGTTGCTCACAGCACCTCTGGAAACACCATATATTTT
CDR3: CSVAHSTSGNTIYF

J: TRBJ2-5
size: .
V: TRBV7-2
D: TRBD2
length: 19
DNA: TGTGCCAGCAGCCAAAAGATAGGACTAGCGGGAGTAAGGGAAGAGACCCAGTACTTC
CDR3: CASSQKIGLAGVREETQYF

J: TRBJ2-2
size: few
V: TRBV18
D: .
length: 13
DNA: TGTGCCAGCTCACCACCGAGTCGCGGGGAGCTGTTTTTT
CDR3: CASSPPSRGELFF

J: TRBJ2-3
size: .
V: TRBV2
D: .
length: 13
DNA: TGTGCCAGCAGGACAGGAGGGGCAGATACGCAGTATTTT
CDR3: CASRTGGADTQYF

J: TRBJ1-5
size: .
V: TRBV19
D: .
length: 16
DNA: TGTGCCAGTAGTATAGTCGCCCCCCAGGGTCGACAGCCCCAGCATTTT
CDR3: CASSIVAPQGRQPQHF